Listed below are T cell receptor beta chains from one sample, sequenced in a study of shared clonotypes between healthy human individuals. Data came from immunoSEQ multiplex PCR; TCRdb stores just in-frame clones and leaves some out. The data show around 510,000 clones, 90% to 97% seen once. The sequenced sample was naive CD4+ T cells sorted from blood. Source of these receptors: a woman younger than 45 in good health. Both conserved end residues are part of each CDR3. Fields, in order: D gene, J gene, clone size, V gene, CDR3 DNA, CDR3 protein. The D gene is left open where the match is weak. Rows give clone size only sometimes, using once, few, many, or a class for an expanded clone.

>TRBD1|TRBJ1-2|few|TRBV2
TGTGCCGGGGGCACAGGGGGCTATGGCTACACCTTC
CAGGTGGYGYTF
>TRBD2|TRBJ2-1|-|TRBV9
TGTGCCAGCAGCGTCACTAGCGGGAGTTACAATGAGCAGTTCTTC
CASSVTSGSYNEQFF
>-|TRBJ2-7|-|TRBV6-5
TGTGCCAGCAGTTACATACCCCGGGGACCCTACGAGCAGTACTTC
CASSYIPRGPYEQYF
>TRBD2|TRBJ2-7|-|TRBV7-9
TGTGCCAGCAGTCAGGGAGGGTCCAGCTACGAGCAGTACTTC
CASSQGGSSYEQYF
>-|TRBJ2-7|-|TRBV6-5
TGTGCCAGCAGTTACTCGTTTGTGAGAACCTACGAGCAGTACTTC
CASSYSFVRTYEQYF
>-|TRBJ1-2|-|TRBV5-6
TGTGCCAGCAGCTTGGGCCCGCGAGGGTCTGAAGGCTACACCTTC
CASSLGPRGSEGYTF
>-|TRBJ2-7|-|TRBV21-1
TGTGCCAGCAGCAATGTACCGGTTAGCGGGAACGAGCAGTACTTC
CASSNVPVSGNEQYF
>TRBD2|TRBJ2-7|-|TRBV6-1
TGTGCCAGCAGCGAACTAGCGGGAGAGTACGAGCAGTACTTC
CASSELAGEYEQYF
>TRBD1|TRBJ1-5|-|TRBV2
TGTGCCAGCAGGCGTCCGGGACAGGGGAAGCAGCCCCAGCATTTT
CASRRPGQGKQPQHF
>-|TRBJ2-1|-|TRBV11-2
TGTGCCAGCAGCCGAAACTTGAGAGGGCCCGAGCAGTTCTTC
CASSRNLRGPEQFF
>TRBD2|TRBJ2-3|once|TRBV28
TGTGCCAGCAGCTCCGCCGGACTAGGGAGCACAGATACGCAGTATTTT
CASSSAGLGSTDTQYF
>TRBD1|TRBJ2-5|-|TRBV7-9
TGTGCCAGCAGCTTAGCTGCTAGGGGGCTGGGATTTACAGAGACCCAGTACTTC
CASSLAARGLGFTETQYF
>-|TRBJ1-5|-|TRBV19
TGTGCCAGTAGCACCCTTTGGAGCAATCAGCCCCAGCATTTT
CASSTLWSNQPQHF
>-|TRBJ1-1|-|TRBV5-1
TGCGCCAGCAGCTTGGTGTCAGGGTCGGCGAACACTGAAGCTTTCTTT
CASSLVSGSANTEAFF
>-|TRBJ2-5|-|TRBV6-5
TGTGCCAGCAGTTACCTGGGTAAGGAGACCCAGTACTTC
CASSYLGKETQYF
>TRBD1|TRBJ2-2|-|TRBV2
TGTGCCAGCAGACAGGACAGGGTAATTACCGGGGAGCTGTTTTTT
CASRQDRVITGELFF
>TRBD2|TRBJ2-3|-|TRBV15
TGTGCCACCAGCAGACCTCTAGCGGGAGCCGATACGCAGTATTTT
CATSRPLAGADTQYF
>-|TRBJ1-2|-|TRBV10-3
TGTGCCATCAGTGGACGGGACATATCTAACTATGGCTACACCTTC
CAISGRDISNYGYTF
>TRBD1|TRBJ2-7|-|TRBV30
TGTGCCTGGAGCGGTGGGACAGGGGGCCGGGAGCAGTACTTC
CAWSGGTGGREQYF
>-|TRBJ2-1|-|TRBV11-2
TGTGCCAGCAGGGAACTCGGAAGCTCCTACAATGAGCAGTTCTTC
CASRELGSSYNEQFF
>-|TRBJ2-3|once|TRBV11-3
TGTGCCAGCAGCTCGCTAGCTGGAACAGATACGCAGTATTTT
CASSSLAGTDTQYF
>TRBD2|TRBJ2-3|-|TRBV11-2
TGTGCCAGCAGCTTATCCGGGACTAGCGGGCTCGATACGCAGTATTTT
CASSLSGTSGLDTQYF
>-|TRBJ2-5|-|TRBV4-1
TGCGCCAGCAGCCAAGCGCTAGCGGAGACCCAGTACTTC
CASSQALAETQYF
>-|TRBJ1-5|-|TRBV2
TGTGCCAGCAGCGAACAGGGTACCAACAATCAGCCCCAGCATTTT
CASSEQGTNNQPQHF
>-|TRBJ1-2|once|TRBV5-1
TGCGCCAGCAGCTTGGCGGGGGGCGGTGGCTACACCTTC
CASSLAGGGGYTF
>-|TRBJ1-2|-|TRBV6-1
TGTGCCAGCGGGGGGGGGACTCTCTTTTATGGCTACACCTTC
CASGGGTLFYGYTF
>-|TRBJ1-5|-|TRBV4-2
TGTGCCAGCAGCCAAGACGGGAGTTATAGCAATCAGCCCCAGCATTTT
CASSQDGSYSNQPQHF
>-|TRBJ1-3|-|TRBV21-1
TGTGCCAGCCCTGCTCGGGGACAGGCCCCTGGAAACACCATATATTTT
CASPARGQAPGNTIYF
>TRBD2|TRBJ2-7|-|TRBV7-8
TGTGCCAGCACCGCGTTTAGCGGGAGTCAATACGAGCAGTACTTC
CASTAFSGSQYEQYF
>TRBD2|TRBJ2-1|-|TRBV9
TGTGCCAGCAGCATCGGGACTAGCGGGAGTTCCTACAATGAGCAGTTCTTC
CASSIGTSGSSYNEQFF
>-|TRBJ2-7|-|TRBV19
TGTGCCAGTAGTATCTCGACCAACTCCTACGAGCAGTACTTC
CASSISTNSYEQYF
>TRBD2|TRBJ2-7|-|TRBV29-1
TGCAGCGTTGAAGATCGGCCTAGCGGGAGGGCCTACGAGCAGTACTTC
CSVEDRPSGRAYEQYF
>TRBD1|TRBJ1-5|-|TRBV28
TGTGCCACCCTAGGACAGGGGCAAGGCAATCAGCCCCAGCATTTT
CATLGQGQGNQPQHF
>TRBD2|TRBJ2-3|-|TRBV7-9
TGTGCCAGCAGCCGTAGCGGGACTAGCACAGATACGCAGTATTTT
CASSRSGTSTDTQYF
>TRBD1|TRBJ2-2|-|TRBV5-1
TGCGCCAGCAGCGGAAGACAGGGAACGAACACCGGGGAGCTGTTTTTT
CASSGRQGTNTGELFF